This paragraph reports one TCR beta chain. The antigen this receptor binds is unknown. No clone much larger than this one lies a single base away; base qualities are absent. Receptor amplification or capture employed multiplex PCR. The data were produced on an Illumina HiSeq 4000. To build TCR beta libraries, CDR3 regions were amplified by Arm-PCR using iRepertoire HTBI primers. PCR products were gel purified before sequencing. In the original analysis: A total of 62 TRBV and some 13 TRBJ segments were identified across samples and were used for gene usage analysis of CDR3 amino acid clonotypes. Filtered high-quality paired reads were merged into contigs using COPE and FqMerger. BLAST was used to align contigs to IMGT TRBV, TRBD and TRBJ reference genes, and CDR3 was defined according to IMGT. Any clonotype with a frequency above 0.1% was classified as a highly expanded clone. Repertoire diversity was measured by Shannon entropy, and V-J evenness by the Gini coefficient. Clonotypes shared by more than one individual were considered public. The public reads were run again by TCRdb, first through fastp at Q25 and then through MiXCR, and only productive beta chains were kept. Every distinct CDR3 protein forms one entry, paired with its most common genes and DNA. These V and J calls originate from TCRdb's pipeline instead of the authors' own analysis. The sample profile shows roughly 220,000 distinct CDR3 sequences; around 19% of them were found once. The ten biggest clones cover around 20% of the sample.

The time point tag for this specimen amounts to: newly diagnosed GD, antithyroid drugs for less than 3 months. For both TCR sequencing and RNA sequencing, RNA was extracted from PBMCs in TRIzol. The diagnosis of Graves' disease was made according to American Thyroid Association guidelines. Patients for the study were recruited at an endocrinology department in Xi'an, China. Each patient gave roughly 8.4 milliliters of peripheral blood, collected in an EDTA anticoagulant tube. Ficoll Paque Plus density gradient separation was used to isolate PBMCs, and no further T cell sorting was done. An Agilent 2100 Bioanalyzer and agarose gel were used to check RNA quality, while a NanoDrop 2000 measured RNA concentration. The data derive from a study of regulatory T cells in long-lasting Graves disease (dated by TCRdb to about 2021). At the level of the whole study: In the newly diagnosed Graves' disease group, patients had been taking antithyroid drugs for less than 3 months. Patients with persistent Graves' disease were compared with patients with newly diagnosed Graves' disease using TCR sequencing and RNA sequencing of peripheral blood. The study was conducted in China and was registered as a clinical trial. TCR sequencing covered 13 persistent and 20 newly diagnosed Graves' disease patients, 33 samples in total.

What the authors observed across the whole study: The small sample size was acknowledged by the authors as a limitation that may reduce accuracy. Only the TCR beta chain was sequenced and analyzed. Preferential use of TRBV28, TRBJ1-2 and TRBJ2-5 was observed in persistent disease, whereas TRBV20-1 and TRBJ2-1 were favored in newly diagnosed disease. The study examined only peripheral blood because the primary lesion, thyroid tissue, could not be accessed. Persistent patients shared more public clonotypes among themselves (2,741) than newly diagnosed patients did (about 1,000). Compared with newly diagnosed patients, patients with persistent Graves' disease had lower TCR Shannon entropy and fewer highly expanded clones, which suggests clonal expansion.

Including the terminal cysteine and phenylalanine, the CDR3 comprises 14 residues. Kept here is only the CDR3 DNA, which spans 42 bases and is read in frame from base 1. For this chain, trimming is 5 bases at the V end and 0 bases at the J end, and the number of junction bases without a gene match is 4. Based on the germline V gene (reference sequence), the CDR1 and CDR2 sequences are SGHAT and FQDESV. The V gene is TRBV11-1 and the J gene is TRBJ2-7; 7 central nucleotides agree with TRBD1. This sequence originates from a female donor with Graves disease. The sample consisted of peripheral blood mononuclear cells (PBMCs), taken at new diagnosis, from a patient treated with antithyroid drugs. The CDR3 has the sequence CASSDNRGSYEQYF. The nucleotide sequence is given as TGTGCCAGCAGCGATAACAGGGGCTCCTACGAGCAGTACTTC. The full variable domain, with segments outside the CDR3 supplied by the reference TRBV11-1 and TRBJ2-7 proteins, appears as EAEVAQSPRYKITEKSQAVAFWCDPISGHATLYWYRQILGQGPELLVQFQDESVVDDSQLPKDRFSAERLKGVDSTLKIQPAELGDSAMYLCASSDNRGSYEQYFGPGTRLTVT.